Below, 20 T cell receptor beta chains from the same sample are listed, as sequenced in a study of response to subunit inactivated influenza vaccine. TCRdb re-derived calls from the RT-PCR reads in MiXCR, one entry per CDR3 protein. The sample lists about 650,000 distinct CDR3 sequences, approximately 14% occurring once. Sequencing used PBMCs from blood, obtained 12 days after vaccination. Every receptor here comes from a man aged 50 to 60 who received an inactivated influenza vaccine.

V gene TRBV10-3 combines with J gene TRBJ2-3, with D unclear. Per germline, CDR1 ENHRY and CDR2 SYGVKD. The CDR3 totals 15 residues. V dropped 4 bases and J dropped 6 bases, with 17 bases sitting between them. The CDR3: CAISVNTGSPDTQYF. DNA of the CDR3: TGTGCCATCAGTGTAAATACCGGCTCCCCGGATACGCAGTATTTT.

This clonotype was counted a few times. The rearrangement links TRBV7-2 to TRBJ1-2; D gene ambiguous. This CDR3 has 11 amino acids. Per the germline V gene, CDR1 is SGHTA and CDR2 is FQGNSA. V was cut by 3 bases and J by 7 bases, with 6 bases left in between. The CDR3, as DNA: TGTGCCAGCAGCTTCAGTTCTGGCTACACCTTC. As protein: CASSFSSGYTF.

The table lists this clonotype with a few counts. The chain recombines TRBV28 with TRBJ2-3; 16 bases are a match to TRBD2. Germline V gives CDR1 MDHEN, CDR2 SYDVKM. The J segment lost 11 bases and the V segment lost 6 bases, leaving 5 bases of the junction unmatched. The CDR3 loop spans 14 amino acids. The CDR3, as DNA: TGTGCCAGCAGCGGGACTAGCGGGGGGGCTCGGCAGTATTTT. This codes for CASSGTSGGARQYF.

In its sample, this clonotype was seen a few times. CDR3: CASSLAQGSGMGEQFF. DNA of the CDR3: TGTGCCAGCAGCTTAGCGCAGGGTAGCGGGATGGGTGAGCAGTTCTTC. V and J are TRBV7-2 and TRBJ2-1; TRBD2 agrees at 8 bases. V dropped 0 bases and J dropped 9; count of bases not matched to a gene: 10. CDR3 size: 16 residues. The V gene's germline CDR1 is SGHTA and CDR2 FQGNSA.

This clonotype was seen more than once but under ten times. The genes are TRBV4-1 and TRBJ2-5; the D gene is possibly TRBD2 (6 bases). Germline V gives CDR1 MGHRA, CDR2 YSYEKL. The CDR3 is 18 amino acids. The V gene lost 3 bases and the J gene lost 0 bases, with 20 bases spanning the gap. Here the CDR3 DNA reads TGCGCCAGCAGCCAGAAAGCGGGTGGCACTACCAACCAAGAGACCCAGTACTTC. Encoded protein: CASSQKAGGTTNQETQYF.

This clonotype was seen a handful of times. CDR3 coding DNA: TGTGCCACCAGCAGAGAGGGGGGCTCTCTGGAGACCCAGTACTTC. It specifies CATSREGGSLETQYF. The V gene is TRBV15, the J gene TRBJ2-5; either TRBD1 or TRBD2 may supply D (6 bases each). The CDR3 runs 15 residues. Per germline, CDR1 LNHNV and CDR2 YYDKDF (reference sequence). V dropped 0 bases and J dropped 5 bases, with 13 bases sitting between them.

J is TRBJ2-1 and V is TRBV6-2 or TRBV6-3; 10 bases align to TRBD1. CDR1 is MNHEY, CDR2 SVGEGT, per germline. This CDR3 region has 18 residues. Unmatched junction bases numbered 12, after V lost 4 bases and J lost 3 bases. CDR3 protein: CASSSLESGTGDYNEQFF. The CDR3 nucleotides read TGTGCCAGCAGTTCCCTCGAATCCGGGACAGGGGACTACAATGAGCAGTTCTTC.

This clonotype came up many times. The chain employs TRBV12-3 or TRBV12-4 and TRBJ2-3; D possibly corresponds to TRBD2 (5 bases). The CDR3 totals 13 residues. V lost 2 bases to trimming and J lost 4 bases, with 7 bases between them. This CDR3 reads CASSLREPDTQYF. The CDR3 nucleotides read TGTGCCAGCAGTTTACGGGAACCAGATACGCAGTATTTT.

Many counts were recorded for this clonotype. The rearrangement uses TRBV12-3 or TRBV12-4 and TRBJ1-2; D is unresolved. The germline V and J ends were trimmed by 3 bases and 1 base, with 9 bases remaining between them. This CDR3 spans 14 amino acids. This CDR3 reads CASSFAGFNYGYTF. The CDR3, as DNA: TGTGCCAGCAGTTTCGCGGGGTTTAACTATGGCTACACCTTC.

The chain links TRBV27 to TRBJ2-5; 7 bases match TRBD1. Germline assignment: CDR1 MNHEY and CDR2 SMNVEV (reference sequence). There are 18 residues in the CDR3. With 5 bases clipped from V and 5 bases from J, the junction kept 20 bases outside the gene matches. The CDR3 DNA sequence: TGTGCCAGCAGTCCATATCCCCCGCTCGGGACAGCTCGGGAGACCCAGTACTTC. This codes for CASSPYPPLGTARETQYF.

The chain recombines TRBV2 with TRBJ2-2; 8 positions match TRBD2. The trim removed 6 bases at V and 3 bases at J, leaving 6 bases unmatched. CDR3 length: 15 residues. Germline V gene lookup returns CDR1 SNHLY and CDR2 FYNNEI. CDR3 coding DNA: TGTGCCAGCAGGACCAGGACTAGCCACACCGGGGAGCTGTTTTTT. This codes for CASRTRTSHTGELFF.

Worth noting for this clonotype: A much larger clone lies a single base off, so this may be a read error. The V gene is TRBV7-3, the J gene TRBJ2-2; 7 nucleotides agree with TRBD2. Germline values: CDR1 SGHTA, CDR2 FQGTGA. The CDR3 contains 14 residues. The CDR3 spells CASILAGYTGELFF. The CDR3 DNA reads TGTGCCAGCATCTTAGCGGGTTACACCGGGGAGCTGTTTTTT.

This clonotype has more than one count but fewer than ten. The CDR3 reads CASSGRSGGMNTGELFF. The CDR3 DNA sequence: TGTGCCAGCAGCGGTAGGAGCGGGGGAATGAACACCGGGGAGCTGTTTTTT. V is TRBV12-3 or TRBV12-4 and J is TRBJ2-2; TRBD2 agrees at 8 bases. Trimming at V came to 6 bases and at J to 1 base, leaving 10 bases not matched to a gene. This CDR3 spans 17 amino acids.

This chain uses TRBV20-1 with TRBJ1-5, with a weak D call TRBD1 (5 bases). CDR1 and CDR2 (germline): DFQATT, SNEGSKA (reference sequence). This CDR3 contains 14 residues. With 6 bases removed from V and 1 base from J, the gap between germline ends came to 13 bases. The CDR3 DNA reads TGCAGTGCCCCCCTTCGGGGGAGCAATCAGCCCCAGCATTTT. This sequence encodes CSAPLRGSNQPQHF.

This clonotype has just a few counts. The J gene is TRBJ1-1, the V gene TRBV20-1; TRBD1 is a possible D gene (6 bases). CDR1 is DFQATT, CDR2 SNEGSKA, per germline (reference sequence). The CDR3 is made up of 15 amino acids. Trimming stripped 0 bases from V and 0 bases from J, with 11 bases between. The CDR3 nucleotides are TGCAGTGCTAGAGAGGAGGGGGTCCTGAACACTGAAGCTTTCTTT. Amino acid sequence: CSAREEGVLNTEAFF.

This chain joins TRBV6-2 or TRBV6-3 and TRBJ2-7; D might be TRBD2 (7 bases). The CDR3 extends over 15 amino acids. CDR1 is MNHEY, CDR2 SVGEGT, per germline. Deletions cut 6 bases from V and 1 base from J, with 16 bases between. The CDR3 nucleotides read TGTGCCAGCAGCTCAGTACAGGGAGGGTCCTACGAGCAGTACTTC. This translates into CASSSVQGGSYEQYF.

This clonotype has a count of ten or more. The chain has TRBV4-1 and TRBJ2-7; maybe TRBD1 (7 bases). Trimming took 1 base from V and 0 from J, leaving 19 bases between them. The CDR3 totals 18 residues. Germline V CDR1 and CDR2: MGHRA, YSYEKL. The CDR3 here is CASSQVFSQGGSSYEQYF. The CDR3 DNA reads as TGCGCCAGCAGCCAAGTATTTTCCCAGGGGGGAAGCTCCTACGAGCAGTACTTC.

This clonotype appeared a single time. The chain carries TRBV5-1 and TRBJ2-7; D uncertain. Germline lookup yields CDR1 SGHRS and CDR2 YFSETQ. Trimming cost V 4 bases and J 3 bases, with 14 bases left between them. The CDR3 contains 14 residues. This chain's CDR3 is CASSGSRHFYEQYF. The DNA of the CDR3 is TGCGCCAGCAGCGGAAGCCGGCACTTCTACGAGCAGTACTTC. The full variable domain, its missing parts supplied by reference TRBV5-1 and TRBJ2-7, is KAGVTQTPRYLIKTRGQQVTLSCSPISGHRSVSWYQQTPGQGLQFLFEYFSETQRNKGNFPGRFSGRQFSNSRSEMNVSTLELGDSALYLCASSGSRHFYEQYFGPGTRLTVT.

CDR3 bases: TGTGCCAGCAGCTTGGTGGGCCTTACCGGCGGGAGAAATCTAAAATCGGCCAAAAACATTCAGTACTTC. Amino acid sequence: CASSLVGLTGGRNLKSAKNIQYF. This chain uses TRBV5-4 with TRBJ2-4; 7 positions agree with TRBD2. V shed 0 bases, J shed 1 base, and the junction held 25 bases outside the gene matches. CDR3 length equals 23 residues. Germline-derived CDR1 and CDR2 are SGHNT and YYREEE (reference sequence).

The gene calls are TRBV5-1 and TRBJ2-1; 9 positions agree with TRBD2. This CDR3 is built from 15 residues. Germline V gene data show CDR1 as SGHRS and CDR2 as YFSETQ. The V segment lost 4 bases and the J segment 6 bases; nucleotides outside the gene matches: 8. The DNA of the CDR3 is TGCGCCAGCAGCCTTGGCGGGGGGGCTTCCAATGAGCAGTTCTTC. This codes for CASSLGGGASNEQFF.